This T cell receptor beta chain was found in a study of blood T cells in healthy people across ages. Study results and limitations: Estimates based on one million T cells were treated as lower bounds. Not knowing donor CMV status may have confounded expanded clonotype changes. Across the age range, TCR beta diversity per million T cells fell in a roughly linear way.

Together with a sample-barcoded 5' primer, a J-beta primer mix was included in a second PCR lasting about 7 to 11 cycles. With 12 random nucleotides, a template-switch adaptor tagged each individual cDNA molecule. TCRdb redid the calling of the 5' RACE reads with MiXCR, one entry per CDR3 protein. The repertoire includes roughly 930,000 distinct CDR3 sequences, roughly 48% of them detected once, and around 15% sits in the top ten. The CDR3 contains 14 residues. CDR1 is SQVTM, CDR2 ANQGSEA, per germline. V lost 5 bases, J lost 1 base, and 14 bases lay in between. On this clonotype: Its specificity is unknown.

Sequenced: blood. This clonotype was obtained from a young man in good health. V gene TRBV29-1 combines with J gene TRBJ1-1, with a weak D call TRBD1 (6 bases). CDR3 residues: CSVRTADWNTEAFF. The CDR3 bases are TGCAGCGTTCGGACAGCGGACTGGAACACTGAAGCTTTCTTT.